What follows are 9 T cell receptor beta chains derived from one specimen sequenced in a study of T cell clonality in common variable immunodeficiency. The protocol was immunoSEQ multiplex PCR, while the TCRdb copy is restricted to in-frame clones and leaves out a portion. Recorded here are some 40,000 clones, none singletons. The specimen sequenced was peripheral blood mononuclear cells. The receptors stem from a person aged 18-70 years in good health.

Many counts were recorded for this clone. The CDR3 extends 3 residues past the end of the read, so its final part is completed from the germline J gene. This chain joins TRBV10-1 and TRBJ2-1; 10 nucleotides match TRBD1. This CDR3 comprises 15 residues. Losses at the gene ends were 4 bases for V and 7 bases for J; bases not matched to a gene: 7. The germline V gene encodes CDR1 WNHNN and CDR2 SYGVQD (reference sequence). The sequenced CDR3 bases are TGCGCCAGCAGTGCCGGACAGGGGGTAGTAAATGAG. This codes for CASSAGQGVVNE. The entire CDR3 protein is CASSAGQGVVNEQFF.

The table lists this clone with many counts. The CDR3 is cut off 3 residues early in the read; its end comes from the germline J gene. The V call is TRBV7-8, the J call TRBJ2-5; no clear D. The CDR3 spans 14 residues. CDR1 SGHVS and CDR2 FQNEAQ come from the germline V gene. V was clipped by 4 bases and J by 5 bases, with 14 bases between them. CDR3 protein: CASSSSGFRETQYF. The CDR3 bases that were read are TGTGCCAGCAGCTCCTCCGGGTTTAGGGAGACC.

Concerning this clone: The read terminates 3 residues before the CDR3 end, so the remaining end is supplied by the germline J gene. The chain recombines TRBV20-1 with TRBJ2-7; TRBD1 aligns across 8 bases. The V segment lost 8 bases and the J segment 0 bases; nucleotides outside the gene matches: 12. The CDR3 runs 15 residues. Germline values: CDR1 DFQATT, CDR2 SNEGSKA (reference sequence). The CDR3 sequence: CSPREAGGASYEQYF. The CDR3 DNA, read in part, is TGCAGTCCCCGTGAAGCAGGGGGCGCCTCCTACGAG.

In this sample, this clone turned up many times. The read ends 3 residues before the CDR3 terminus; that terminus is restored from the germline J gene. The chain recombines TRBV7-2 with TRBJ2-2; no clear D. CDR1 SGHTA and CDR2 FQGNSA come from the germline V gene. V dropped 2 bases and J dropped 7 bases, with 8 bases sitting between them. The CDR3 has 13 residues. CDR3 amino acids: CASSLTKGGELFF. The DNA read from the CDR3 is TGTGCCAGCAGCTTAACGAAGGGCGGGGAG.

This clone was seen more than once but under ten times. The CDR3 end falls 3 residues outside the read, so it is completed with the germline J gene. The chain links TRBV20-1 to TRBJ2-3, with D possibly being TRBD1 (6 bases). This CDR3 region has 13 residues. The V gene's germline CDR1 is DFQATT and CDR2 SNEGSKA (reference sequence). The sequenced CDR3 bases are TGCAGTGCTCGAAAACAGGGCGATCAGCCG. It encodes CSARKQGDQP. From start to end, the CDR3 is CSARKQGDQPQYF.

This clone was picked up many times. The missing CDR3 end, 3 residues past where the read stops, is filled in from the germline J gene. The J gene is TRBJ1-5, the V gene TRBV6-2 or TRBV6-3; 8 bases are a match to TRBD1. Germline CDR1 and CDR2: MNHEY and SVGEGT. V trimming: 2 bases; J trimming: 9 bases; junction bases outside the gene matches: 6. The CDR3 spans 14 residues. The CDR3 region is CASSYLGQGGPQHF. The DNA read from the CDR3 is TGTGCCAGCAGTTACCTCGGACAGGGCGGGCCC.

This clone was seen many times. The CDR3: CASSEDSINEKLFF. The CDR3 DNA, read in part, is TGTGCCAGCAGTGAAGACAGCATTAATGAAAAA. The rearrangement links TRBV2 to TRBJ1-4; D remains unclear. The sequence runs out 3 residues before the end of the CDR3; the remainder is reconstructed from the germline J gene. Per germline, CDR1 SNHLY and CDR2 FYNNEI. This CDR3 comprises 14 residues. V was clipped by 1 base and J by 4 bases, with 7 bases between them.

In its sample, this clone was seen many times. The read halts 3 residues ahead of the CDR3 end, with the missing end drawn from the germline J gene. The J gene is TRBJ2-2, the V gene TRBV7-9, with 7 bases lining up with TRBD1. V was clipped by 11 bases and J by 2 bases; unmatched bases: 8. The CDR3 spans 14 residues. Germline CDR1 and CDR2: SEHNR and FQNEAQ (reference sequence). CDR3 DNA (partial): TGTGCCGCCCCAAACAGGGGAAACACCGGGGAG. Amino acids: CAAPNRGNTGE. The whole CDR3 protein is CAAPNRGNTGELFF. Full variable domain (rest looked up from reference TRBV7-9 and TRBJ2-2): DTGVSQNPRHKITKRGQNVTFRCDPISEHNRLYWYRQTLGQGPEFLTYFQNEAQLEKSRLLSDRFSAERPKGSFSTLEIQRTEQGDSAMYLCAAPNRGNTGELFFGEGSRLTVL.

At least ten counts were recorded for this clone. The CDR3 is cut off 3 residues early in the read; its end comes from the germline J gene. This sequence joins TRBV19 and TRBJ2-5, with TRBD2 as a possible D gene (7 bases). V lost 6 bases and J 1 base, leaving 12 bases between the germline ends. CDR3 length: 14 residues. Germline V gives CDR1 LNHDA, CDR2 SQIVND (reference sequence). The DNA read from the CDR3 is TGTGCCAGTAGAAAGAGGGGGGGCCAAGAGACC. It translates to CASRKRGGQET. The complete CDR3 reads CASRKRGGQETQYF.